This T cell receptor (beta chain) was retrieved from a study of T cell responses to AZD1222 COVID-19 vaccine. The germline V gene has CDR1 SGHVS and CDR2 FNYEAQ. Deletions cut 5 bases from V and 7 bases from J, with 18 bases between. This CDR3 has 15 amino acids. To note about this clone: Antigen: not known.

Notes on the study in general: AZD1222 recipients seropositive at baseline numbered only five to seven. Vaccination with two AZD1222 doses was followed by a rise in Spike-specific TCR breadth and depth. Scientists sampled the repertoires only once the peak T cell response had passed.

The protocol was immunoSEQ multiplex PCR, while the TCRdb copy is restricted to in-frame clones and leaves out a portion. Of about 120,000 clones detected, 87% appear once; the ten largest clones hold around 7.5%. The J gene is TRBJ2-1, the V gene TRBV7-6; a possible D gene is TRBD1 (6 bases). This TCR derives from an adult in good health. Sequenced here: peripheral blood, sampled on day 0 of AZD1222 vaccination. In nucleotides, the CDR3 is TGTGCCAGCAGCCCCGGTTACAGGGTTAGTAATGAGCAGTTCTTC. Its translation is CASSPGYRVSNEQFF.